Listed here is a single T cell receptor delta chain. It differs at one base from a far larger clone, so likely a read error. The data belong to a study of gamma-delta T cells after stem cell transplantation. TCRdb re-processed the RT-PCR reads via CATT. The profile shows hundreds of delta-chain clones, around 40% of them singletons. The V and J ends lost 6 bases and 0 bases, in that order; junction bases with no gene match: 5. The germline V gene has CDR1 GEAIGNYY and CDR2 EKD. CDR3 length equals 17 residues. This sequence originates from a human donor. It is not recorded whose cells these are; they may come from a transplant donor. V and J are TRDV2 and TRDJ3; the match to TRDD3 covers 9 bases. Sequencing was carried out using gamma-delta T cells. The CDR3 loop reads CACILGESSWDTRQMFF. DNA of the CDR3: TGTGCCTGTATACTGGGGGAAAGCTCCTGGGACACCCGACAGATGTTTTTC.